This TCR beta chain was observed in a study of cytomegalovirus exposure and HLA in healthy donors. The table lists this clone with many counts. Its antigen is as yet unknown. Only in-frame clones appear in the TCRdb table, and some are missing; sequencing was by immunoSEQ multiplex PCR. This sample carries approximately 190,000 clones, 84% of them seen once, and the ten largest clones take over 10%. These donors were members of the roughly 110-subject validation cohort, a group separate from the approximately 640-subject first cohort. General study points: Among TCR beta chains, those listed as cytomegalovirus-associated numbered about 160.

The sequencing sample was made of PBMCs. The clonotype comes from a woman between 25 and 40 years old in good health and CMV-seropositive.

The CDR3 is CASSLRQGFDEQYF. CDR3 in DNA: TGCGCCAGCAGCTTGAGGCAGGGATTTGACGAGCAGTACTTC. V and J are TRBV5-1 and TRBJ2-7; D perhaps matches TRBD1 (5 bases). CDR3 length equals 14 residues. Per germline, CDR1 SGHRS and CDR2 YFSETQ. The V end lost 1 base, the J end lost 5 bases, and 13 bases lay between the germline ends. Based on the CDR3 plus reference TRBV5-1 and TRBJ2-7, the full variable domain is KAGVTQTPRYLIKTRGQQVTLSCSPISGHRSVSWYQQTPGQGLQFLFEYFSETQRNKGNFPGRFSGRQFSNSRSEMNVSTLELGDSALYLCASSLRQGFDEQYFGPGTRLTVT.